Below are 20 T cell receptor beta chains sequenced from a single sample in a study of PD-L1 blockade in urothelial cancer. The time point is: peripheral blood 6 weeks after treatment start. Sequencing was performed with immunoSEQ multiplex PCR; in TCRdb, only in-frame clones are kept and a portion is missing. The table shows 45,000 to 55,000 clones, with 75% to 90% occurring only once. The sequencing used PBMCs, collected around atezolizumab (anti-PD-L1) treatment. These receptors came from a man between 60 and 75 years old with urothelial cancer.

The CDR3 bases are TGTGCCAGCAGCCGTAAGGCAGGGGGCATCGCCTACGAGCAGTACTTC. Translation gives CASSRKAGGIAYEQYF. The chain is built from TRBV7-2 and TRBJ2-7, with 8 positions matching TRBD1. V trimming: 5 bases; J trimming: 2 bases; junction bases outside the gene matches: 11. Per the germline V gene, CDR1 is SGHTA and CDR2 is FQGNSA. This CDR3 is 16 amino acids long. Combining the CDR3 with reference TRBV7-2 and TRBJ2-7 gives the whole variable domain GAGVSQSPSNKVTEKGKDVELRCDPISGHTALYWYRQSLGQGLEFLIYFQGNSAPDKSGLPSDRFSAERTGGSVSTLTIQRTQQEDSAVYLCASSRKAGGIAYEQYFGPGTRLTVT.

This clone was counted a single time. The chain recombines TRBV27 with TRBJ2-3, with 8 bases that match TRBD1. From germline, CDR1 is MNHEY and CDR2 SMNVEV (reference sequence). The CDR3 is 15 amino acids. Trimming cost V 3 bases and J 2 bases; bases outside gene matches: 4. As DNA, the CDR3 is TGTGCCAGCAGTTTCAGGACAGGGTCCACAGATACGCAGTATTTT. This gives the protein CASSFRTGSTDTQYF.

The chain joins TRBV5-6 to TRBJ2-3; D may be TRBD1 (6 bases). Germline CDR1 is SGHDT and CDR2 is YYEEEE. The V end was cut by 4 bases, the J end by 5 bases, with 11 bases between. The CDR3 runs 13 residues. The CDR3 sequence is CASSKQGRDTQYF. The DNA of the CDR3 is TGTGCCAGCAGCAAACAGGGAAGAGATACGCAGTATTTT.

The chain carries TRBV30 and TRBJ2-3, with D maybe TRBD1 (5 bases). With 0 bases removed from V and 0 bases from J, the gap between germline ends came to 10 bases. This CDR3 contains 15 residues. The V gene's germline CDR1 is GTSNPN and CDR2 SVGIG (reference sequence). CDR3 DNA sequence: TGTGCCTGGAGTGTAGGACAACCTAGCACAGATACGCAGTATTTT. This translates into CAWSVGQPSTDTQYF.

V is TRBV28 and J is TRBJ2-7, with 7 bases that match TRBD1. The CDR3 loop spans 13 amino acids. The V and J ends lost 10 bases and 2 bases, in that order; junction bases with no gene match: 8. Germline V CDR1 and CDR2: MDHEN, SYDVKM. The CDR3 coding sequence is TGTGCCACCCTCAGCAGGGGGACCTACGAGCAGTACTTC. Its translation: CATLSRGTYEQYF.

The chain joins TRBV4-1 to TRBJ1-2; the match to TRBD1 covers 7 bases. V shed 2 bases, J shed 4 bases, and the junction held 7 bases outside the gene matches. This CDR3 region has 15 residues. CDR1 and CDR2 from the germline V gene are MGHRA and YSYEKL. This CDR3 is CASSQPGQLLYGYTF. In DNA, the CDR3 is TGCGCCAGCAGCCAACCGGGACAGCTCCTCTATGGCTACACCTTC.

This chain's CDR3 is CASSVVVSGGPYREQYF. The CDR3 nucleotides read TGTGCCAGCAGCGTAGTGGTTAGCGGGGGGCCATATCGGGAGCAGTACTTC. The chain recombines TRBV9 with TRBJ2-7; TRBD2 aligns across 10 bases. Germline V gene data show CDR1 as SGDLS and CDR2 as YYNGEE. The CDR3 spans 17 residues. V dropped 0 bases and J dropped 7; count of bases not matched to a gene: 13.

This chain uses TRBV6-1 with TRBJ1-3; maybe TRBD1 (6 bases). Trimming pared 0 bases from V and 8 bases from J, leaving 14 bases between. Germline values: CDR1 MNHNS, CDR2 SASEGT. The length of the CDR3 is 15 residues. Here the CDR3 DNA reads TGTGCCAGCAGTGAAGCAAACAGGGAGAGGGACACCATATATTTT. Its protein is CASSEANRERDTIYF.

Notes on this clone: One end of the junction varies from germline; a read error may be responsible. The chain joins TRBV7-7 to TRBJ2-3, with 8 positions matching TRBD2. Germline CDR1 and CDR2: SSHAT and FNYEAQ (reference sequence). The length of the CDR3 is 14 residues. As DNA, the CDR3 is TGTGCTAGCAGCGGCGGGCTAGCGGGCGATACGCAGTATTTT. Translated, it gives CASSGGLAGDTQYF.

The V call is TRBV5-1, the J call TRBJ1-6, with a weak D call TRBD1 (6 bases). CDR1 SGHRS and CDR2 YFSETQ come from the germline V gene. V was trimmed by 2 bases and J by 9 bases, leaving 15 bases between them. The CDR3 extends over 15 amino acids. The CDR3 bases are TGCGCCAGCAGCTTCATTCAGGGGTATGGTTCACCCCTCCACTTT. Its protein product is CASSFIQGYGSPLHF.

V is TRBV11-2 and J is TRBJ2-7, with 9 bases fitting TRBD1. The ends lost 4 bases at V and 3 bases at J; junction bases unmatched: 7. The CDR3 is 15 residues long. Germline V gives CDR1 SGHAT, CDR2 FQNNGV. In DNA, the CDR3 is TGTGCCAGCAGCTCCGGGACAGGGATCTACTACGAGCAGTACTTC. Its protein is CASSSGTGIYYEQYF.

The chain's CDR3 is CASSGQGPTSLAKNIQYF. The CDR3, as DNA: TGCGCCAGCAGCGGACAGGGGCCCACATCTTTAGCCAAAAACATTCAGTACTTC. This chain links TRBV4-1 with TRBJ2-4, with 9 bases that match TRBD1. There are 18 residues in the CDR3. V was pared by 5 bases and J by 0 bases, with 11 bases of the junction left unmatched. Germline CDR1 MGHRA, CDR2 YSYEKL.

The CDR3 reads CASMQGSDNEQFF. The CDR3 bases are TGCGCCAGCATGCAGGGAAGTGACAATGAGCAGTTCTTC. The rearrangement joins TRBV5-1 to TRBJ2-1, with D perhaps TRBD1 (5 bases). The CDR3 is 13 amino acids. CDR1 is SGHRS and CDR2 is YFSETQ in the germline V gene. Trimming took 6 bases from V and 5 from J, leaving 12 bases between them.

This clone was detected a few times. The J gene is TRBJ2-5, the V gene TRBV18; D might be TRBD1 (6 bases). The CDR3 extends over 18 amino acids. V gave up 3 bases and J gave up 2 bases, with 22 bases separating them. The germline CDR1 and CDR2 sequences are KGHSH and LQKENI. The DNA of the CDR3 is TGTGCCAGCTCACCTCGGACCTTAGACAGGAACTCTCAAGAGACCCAGTACTTC. It codes for CASSPRTLDRNSQETQYF.

The chain links TRBV6-4 to TRBJ2-5, with 7 bases matching TRBD2. The CDR3 is made up of 13 amino acids. Per the germline V gene, CDR1 is MRHNA and CDR2 is SNTAGT. V shed 6 bases and J 4 bases; nucleotides not matched to a gene: 5. CDR3 nucleotide sequence: TGTGCCAGCAGCGTCGAGCGGGGAGAGACCCAGTACTTC. Protein: CASSVERGETQYF.

This chain's CDR3 is CASSFSRETQYF. The CDR3 DNA is TGTGCCAGCAGCTTTAGTAGAGAGACCCAGTACTTC. This chain links TRBV7-2 with TRBJ2-5; no clear D. Germline CDR1 is SGHTA and CDR2 is FQGNSA. Deletions cut 3 bases from V and 4 bases from J, with 6 bases between. The CDR3 loop spans 12 amino acids.

The rearrangement joins TRBV2 to TRBJ1-1; D is ambiguous. Deletions cut 2 bases from V and 3 bases from J, with 22 bases between. Germline values: CDR1 SNHLY, CDR2 FYNNEI. CDR3 size: 18 residues. CDR3: CASSELTEREGLDTEAFF. In DNA form, the CDR3 reads TGTGCCAGCAGTGAATTGACCGAGAGGGAGGGTTTGGACACTGAAGCTTTCTTT.

This clone came up a few times. This rearrangement joins TRBV7-8 to TRBJ2-2, with 8 bases matching TRBD2. Germline V lookup: CDR1 SGHVS, CDR2 FQNEAQ. V shed 2 bases, J shed 0 bases, and the junction held 8 bases outside the gene matches. This CDR3 is 18 amino acids long. This CDR3 reads CASSLPGLDFANTGELFF. In DNA form, the CDR3 reads TGTGCCAGCAGCTTACCGGGACTAGATTTCGCGAACACCGGGGAGCTGTTTTTT. Complete variable domain (other parts from reference TRBV7-8 and TRBJ2-2): GAGVSQSPRYKVAKRGQDVALRCDPISGHVSLFWYQQALGQGPEFLTYFQNEAQLDKSGLPSDRFFAERPEGSVSTLKIQRTQQEDSAVYLCASSLPGLDFANTGELFFGEGSRLTVL.

V usage is TRBV5-1 and J usage is TRBJ1-2; 7 bases match TRBD1. This CDR3 region has 15 residues. Germline assignment: CDR1 SGHRS and CDR2 YFSETQ. V was pared by 3 bases and J by 5 bases, with 10 bases of the junction left unmatched. CDR3 sequence: CASSYTGTAPYGYTF. The CDR3 DNA reads as TGCGCCAGCAGCTATACCGGGACAGCCCCTTATGGCTACACCTTC.

V usage is TRBV6-6 and J usage is TRBJ2-3, with a possible D match to TRBD1 (5 bases). Between the trimmed V and J ends, which lost 2 bases and 8 bases, there was a span of 11 bases. CDR1 MNHNY and CDR2 SVGAGI come from the germline V gene (reference sequence). The CDR3 has 13 amino acids. CDR3 sequence reads: CASSYRQGFTQYF. The CDR3 coding sequence is TGTGCCAGCAGTTACCGCCAGGGCTTTACGCAGTATTTT.